Below, 7 T cell receptor beta chains from the same sample are listed, as sequenced in a study of regulatory T cells in long-lasting Graves disease. Time point described: persistent/refractory GD, antithyroid drugs over 5 years with positive TRAb. Construction of the TCR library relied on RNA isolated from PBMCs. The authors built TCR beta libraries using iRepertoire HTBI primers and Arm-PCR of CDR3 regions. Via MiXCR, TCRdb re-called the multiplex PCR reads, giving one row per CDR3 protein. The sample yields a few hundred thousand distinct CDR3 sequences, roughly 21% seen once. This sample comprised peripheral blood mononuclear cells (PBMCs), obtained when the disease was refractory, from a patient treated with antithyroid drugs. The receptor set was obtained from a female donor with Graves disease.

Worth noting for this clonotype: This sequence may be a read error, since a much larger clone differs from it by one base. The rearrangement joins TRBV6-1 to TRBJ2-7; no definite D call. CDR3 length: 11 amino acids. Germline V gene sequence: CDR1 MNHNS, CDR2 SASEGT. Trimming took off 6 bases at V and 4 bases at J, with 7 bases between the two ends. The CDR3 nucleotides are TGTGCCAGCAGCAAGCCGTACGAGCAGTACTTC. Amino acid sequence: CASSKPYEQYF.

This clonotype appeared a few times. The chain combines TRBV20-1 with TRBJ1-1; D gene ambiguous. The V gene's germline CDR1 is DFQATT and CDR2 SNEGSKA (reference sequence). Trimming stripped 6 bases from V and 0 bases from J, with 11 bases between. The CDR3 runs to 13 residues. Here the CDR3 DNA reads TGCAGTGCCCTGGAAGGAATGAACACTGAAGCTTTCTTT. Amino acid sequence: CSALEGMNTEAFF.

This clonotype was found a few times. The chain couples TRBV6-1 to TRBJ1-1, with D possibly being TRBD1 (6 bases). V was shortened by 3 bases and J by 2 bases, with 16 bases between the two germline ends. Germline V gene lookup returns CDR1 MNHNS and CDR2 SASEGT. This CDR3 contains 16 residues. The CDR3 spells CASSDGMGTPNTEAFF. The CDR3, as DNA: TGTGCCAGCAGTGACGGAATGGGGACACCTAACACTGAAGCTTTCTTT.

The table lists this clonotype with a few counts. The chain uses TRBV19 and TRBJ2-2, with D perhaps matching TRBD2 (6 bases). This CDR3 spans 14 amino acids. Trimming removed 6 bases at V and 1 base at J, with 9 bases between. Germline values: CDR1 LNHDA, CDR2 SQIVND (reference sequence). The CDR3 DNA reads as TGTGCCAGTAGGAGTAGCGGGAACACCGGGGAGCTGTTTTTT. Protein: CASRSSGNTGELFF.

This clonotype was counted ten times or more. J is TRBJ1-2 and V is TRBV4-2, with 12 bases aligning to TRBD1. The trim removed 4 bases at V and 8 bases at J, leaving 8 bases unmatched. Per germline, CDR1 LGHNA and CDR2 YNFKEQ. CDR3 length equals 15 residues. In DNA, the CDR3 is TGTGCCAGCAGCCGCCGGGGACAGGGGGCGCGAGGCTACACCTTC. It yields the protein CASSRRGQGARGYTF.

The V and J genes are TRBV19 and TRBJ2-2, with D perhaps matching TRBD1 (5 bases). The length of the CDR3 is 11 residues. CDR1 and CDR2 (germline): LNHDA, SQIVND (reference sequence). V lost 10 bases and J 6 bases, leaving 9 bases between the germline ends. As DNA, the CDR3 is TGTGCCACCAGGGTTCCCGGGGAGCTGTTTTTT. It codes for CATRVPGELFF.

In regard to this clonotype: Being one base from a much bigger clone, this may be a read error. CDR3: CASSLVAGGDNQPQHF. DNA for the CDR3: TGTGCCAGCAGTTTAGTGGCAGGGGGGGACAATCAGCCCCAGCATTTT. The chain uses TRBV11-3 and TRBJ1-5, with 7 positions matching TRBD1. CDR3 length equals 16 residues. Germline values: CDR1 SGHNT, CDR2 YENEEA.